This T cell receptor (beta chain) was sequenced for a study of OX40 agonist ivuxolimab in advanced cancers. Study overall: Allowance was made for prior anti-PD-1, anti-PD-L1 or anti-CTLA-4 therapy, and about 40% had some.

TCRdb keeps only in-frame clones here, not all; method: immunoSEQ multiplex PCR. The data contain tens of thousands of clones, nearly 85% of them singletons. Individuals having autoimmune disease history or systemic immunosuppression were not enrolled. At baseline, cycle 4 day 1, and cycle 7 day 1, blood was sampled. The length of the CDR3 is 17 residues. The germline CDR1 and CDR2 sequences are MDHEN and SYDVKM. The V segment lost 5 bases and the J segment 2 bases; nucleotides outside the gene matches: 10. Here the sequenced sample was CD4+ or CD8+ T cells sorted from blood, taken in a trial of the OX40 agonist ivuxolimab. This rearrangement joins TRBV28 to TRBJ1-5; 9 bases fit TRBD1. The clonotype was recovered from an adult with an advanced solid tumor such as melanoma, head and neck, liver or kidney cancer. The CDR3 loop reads CASSTPDRGFRNQPQHF. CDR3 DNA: TGTGCCAGCAGTACTCCGGACAGGGGCTTTCGCAATCAGCCCCAGCATTTT.